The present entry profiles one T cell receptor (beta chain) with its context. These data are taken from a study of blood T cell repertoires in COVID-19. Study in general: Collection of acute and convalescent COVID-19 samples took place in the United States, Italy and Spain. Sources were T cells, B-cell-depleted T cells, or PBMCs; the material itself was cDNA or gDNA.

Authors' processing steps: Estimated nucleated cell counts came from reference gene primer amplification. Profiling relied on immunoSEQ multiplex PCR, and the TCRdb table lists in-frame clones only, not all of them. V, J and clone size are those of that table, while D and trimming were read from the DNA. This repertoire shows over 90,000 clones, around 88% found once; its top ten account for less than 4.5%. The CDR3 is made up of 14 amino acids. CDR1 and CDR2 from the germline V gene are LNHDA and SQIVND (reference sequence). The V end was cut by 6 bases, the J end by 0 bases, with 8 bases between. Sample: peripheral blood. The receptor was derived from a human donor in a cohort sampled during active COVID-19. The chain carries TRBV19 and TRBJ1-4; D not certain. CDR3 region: CASSFFATNEKLFF. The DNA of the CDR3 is TGTGCCAGTAGCTTCTTTGCAACTAATGAAAAACTGTTTTTT. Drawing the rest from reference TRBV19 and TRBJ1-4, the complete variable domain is DGGITQSPKYLFRKEGQNVTLSCEQNLNHDAMYWYRQDPGQGLRLIYYSQIVNDFQKGDIAEGYSVSREKKESFPLTVTSAQKNPTAFYLCASSFFATNEKLFFGSGTQLSVL.